This T cell receptor (beta chain) was obtained from a study of cytomegalovirus exposure and HLA in healthy donors. Background on the study: An earlier analysis identified 100 million to 130 million unique TCR beta sequences in 150 million to 200 million T cells. Study conclusions and caveats: Investigators reported under 200 TCR beta chains as tied to cytomegalovirus. Relative to equally common others, HLA-associated TCR beta chains showed greater clonal expansion in a later analysis.

V dropped 1 base and J dropped 4 bases, with 13 bases sitting between them. Per the germline V gene, CDR1 is MGHDK and CDR2 is SYGVNS. The CDR3 is 15 amino acids. Comment on this clone: Its antigen is unidentified.

13 Jbeta primers and 60 Vbeta primers were used for the PCR. The table came from immunoSEQ multiplex PCR; TCRdb's copy has only in-frame clones and leaves some out. The sample consists of about 130,000 clones, around 82% of them appearing once. The TCR was taken from a middle-aged woman in good health and CMV-seropositive. The genes are TRBV25-1 and TRBJ1-1; possible D gene TRBD1, 6 bases. Sequences were obtained from PBMCs. The DNA of the CDR3 is TGTGCCAGCAGTGAATCCCTACAGGGAGTCACTGAAGCTTTCTTT. It translates to CASSESLQGVTEAFF.